This T cell receptor beta chain was sequenced for a study of blood T cell repertoires in COVID-19. Germline CDR1 and CDR2: ENHRY and SYGVKD. The CDR3 is 14 residues long. J lost 4 bases, V lost 7 bases, and 8 bases had no gene match. In this sample, this clone turned up a few times. Only in-frame clones appear in the TCRdb table, and some are missing; sequencing was by immunoSEQ multiplex PCR. The sample has 150,000 to 200,000 clones; around 85% are singletons. Specimen: peripheral blood. This sequence originates from a woman of 80 years or more with acute or convalescent COVID-19. The V gene is TRBV10-3, the J gene TRBJ1-1; 8 bases fit TRBD1. The CDR3 sequence is CAITETGEGTEAFF. Here the CDR3 DNA reads TGTGCCATCACCGAGACAGGGGAGGGCACTGAAGCTTTCTTT.